These T cell receptor beta chains were read from a single sample in a study of T cells expressing NK-cell markers. For each CDR3 protein, TCRdb gives one entry from its re-call of the 5' RACE reads, without DNA. In total, the table holds fewer than 300,000 distinct CDR3 sequences. The sample consisted of blood T cells: a sorted CD56 or NKG2C T cell subset, CD4+ or CD8+ T cells, or bulk PBMC T cells (not recorded which). These receptors came from a woman aged 18-69 years in good health. Each CDR3 is given with its conserved first and last residue.

J gene | V gene | CDR3 protein
TRBJ2-3 | TRBV20-1 | CSASLSSGRTDTQYF
TRBJ1-4 | TRBV9 | CASSPSGTGGSLTNEKLFF
TRBJ1-3 | TRBV5-5 | CASRDRPSSGNTIYF
TRBJ1-5 | TRBV20-1 | CSAEGRLSNQPQHF
TRBJ1-5 | TRBV12-3/TRBV12-4 | CASSWRGTGISNQPQHF
TRBJ2-6 | TRBV6-1 | CASSEPGVGANVLTF
TRBJ2-5 | TRBV10-3 | CAISDGGRGKETQYF
TRBJ1-1 | TRBV4-1 | CASSQELRVQGASEAFF
TRBJ1-1 | TRBV18 | CASSPTDSGAEAFF
TRBJ2-3 | TRBV9 | CASSVDGGHRDTQYF
TRBJ2-2 | TRBV9 | CASSARYRGGNTGELFF
TRBJ2-2 | TRBV6-5 | CASSYVSGGLDGELFF
TRBJ1-2 | TRBV28 | CASEEERGGYTF
TRBJ2-6 | TRBV25-1 | CASSGDRGVGANVLTF
TRBJ2-2 | TRBV7-2 | CASSPWWGGAKGELFF
TRBJ1-1 | TRBV20-1 | CSAPYARAGSEAFF